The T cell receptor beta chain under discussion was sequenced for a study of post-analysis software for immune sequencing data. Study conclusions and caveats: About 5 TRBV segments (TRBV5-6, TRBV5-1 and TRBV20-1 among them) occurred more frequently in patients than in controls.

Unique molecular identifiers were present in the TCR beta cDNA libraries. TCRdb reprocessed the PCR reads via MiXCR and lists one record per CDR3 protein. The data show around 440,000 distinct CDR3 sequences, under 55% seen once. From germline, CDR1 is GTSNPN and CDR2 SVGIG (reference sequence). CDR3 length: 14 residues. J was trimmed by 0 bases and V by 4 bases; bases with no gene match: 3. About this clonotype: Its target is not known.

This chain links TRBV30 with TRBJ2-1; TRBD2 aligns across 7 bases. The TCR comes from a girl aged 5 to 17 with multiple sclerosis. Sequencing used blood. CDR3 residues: CAWNGGSSYNEQFF. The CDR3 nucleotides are TGTGCCTGGAACGGCGGGAGCTCCTACAATGAGCAGTTCTTC. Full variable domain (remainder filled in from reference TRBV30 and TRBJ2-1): SQTIHQWPATLVQPVGSPLSLECTVEGTSNPNLYWYRQAAGRGLQLLFYSVGIGQISSEVPQNLSASRPQDRQFILSSKKLLLSDSGFYLCAWNGGSSYNEQFFGPGTRLTVL.